One sample yielded the 28 T cell receptor beta chains listed below, sequenced in a study of blood T cell repertoires in COVID-19. Profiling relied on immunoSEQ multiplex PCR, and the TCRdb table lists in-frame clones only, not all of them. The table has 150,000 or so clones, roughly nine tenths seen once; the top ten hold about 4%. Sequencing input: PBMCs or T cells enriched from blood (not recorded which). These receptors were obtained from a woman between 40 and 55 years old who had been exposed to COVID-19.

This clone was counted a single time. V and J are TRBV2 and TRBJ1-2; D may be TRBD1 (6 bases). Per the germline V gene, CDR1 is SNHLY and CDR2 is FYNNEI. The CDR3 covers 14 residues. The germline V and J ends were trimmed by 4 bases and 7 bases, with 16 bases remaining between them. CDR3 residues: CASSASTGNSGYTF. As DNA, the CDR3 is TGTGCCAGCAGTGCCTCAACAGGGAATAGTGGCTACACCTTC.

This clone was picked up one time. Other DNA sequences from this sample encode an identical CDR3 as well. This rearrangement joins TRBV13 to TRBJ2-1; no clear D. Trimming left V 4 bases short and J 7 bases short, with 8 bases between. The CDR3 length is 12 residues. Germline CDR1 is PRHDT and CDR2 is FYEKMQ (reference sequence). The CDR3 reads CASSSPGNEQFF. CDR3 coding DNA: TGTGCCAGCAGCTCGCCCGGGAATGAGCAGTTCTTC.

This chain connects TRBV19 to TRBJ2-5, with 7 bases lining up with TRBD2. With V trimmed by 5 bases and J by 1 base, 7 bases remained unmatched. This CDR3 spans 15 amino acids. The germline CDR1 and CDR2 sequences are LNHDA and SQIVND (reference sequence). In DNA, the CDR3 is TGTGCCAGTAGTGGGGTAGCGGGCGCCCAAGAGACCCAGTACTTC. It codes for CASSGVAGAQETQYF.

The genes are TRBV5-1 and TRBJ1-2; 7 bases line up with TRBD1. Per germline, CDR1 SGHRS and CDR2 YFSETQ. The V and J ends lost 0 bases and 0 bases, in that order; junction bases with no gene match: 2. The CDR3 runs 15 residues. CDR3 protein: CASSLGTGTNYGYTF. CDR3 in DNA: TGCGCCAGCAGCTTGGGGACAGGCACTAACTATGGCTACACCTTC.

This chain joins TRBV3-1 (or the pseudogene TRBV3-2) and TRBJ2-7, with D perhaps matching TRBD1 (5 bases). V lost 2 bases and J lost 6, with 5 bases in between. The germline V gene has CDR1 LGHDT and CDR2 YNNKEL (reference sequence). The CDR3 is 11 amino acids. Here the CDR3 reads CASSQRGEQYF. CDR3 bases: TGTGCCAGCAGCCAAAGGGGCGAGCAGTACTTC.

Concerning this clone itself: Because the CDR3's place on the DNA is in doubt, the DNA is left out and the CDR3 is given as listed by TCRdb. This chain connects TRBV28 to TRBJ1-1. A total of 13 residues make up the CDR3, ends included. CDR1 and CDR2 (germline): MDHEN, SYDVKM. The CDR3 spells CASSSSVNTEAFF.

The chain links TRBV6-5 to TRBJ1-1; D is unresolved. The CDR3 spans 13 residues. Germline CDR1 is MNHEY and CDR2 is SVGAGI. Trimming took 10 bases from V and 1 from J, leaving 13 bases between them. Written as DNA, the CDR3 is TGTGCCACCACGCGTGATTCGAACACTGAAGCTTTCTTT. Its protein is CATTRDSNTEAFF.

The chain is built from TRBV6-5 and TRBJ2-7; TRBD1 matches at 9 bases. The CDR3 is made up of 14 amino acids. From germline, CDR1 is MNHEY and CDR2 SVGAGI. The ends lost 5 bases at V and 7 bases at J; junction bases unmatched: 9. As DNA, the CDR3 is TGTGCCAGCAGTAAGGGGGACAGGGATGGTGAGCAGTACTTC. Protein: CASSKGDRDGEQYF.

The genes are TRBV12-5 and TRBJ2-1; D might be TRBD2 (5 bases). V gave up 0 bases and J gave up 6 bases, with 12 bases separating them. This CDR3 spans 15 amino acids. CDR1 is LGHNT, CDR2 FRNRAP, per germline. CDR3 in amino acids: CASGLVRETLNEQFF. The DNA of the CDR3 is TGTGCTAGTGGTTTGGTACGGGAAACTCTCAATGAGCAGTTCTTC.

The V call is TRBV28, the J call TRBJ2-5; possible D gene TRBD2, 7 bases. The ends were cut back, 10 bases at V and 4 bases at J, with 16 bases in the middle. Germline loops: CDR1 MDHEN, CDR2 SYDVKM. The CDR3 is made up of 13 amino acids. The CDR3 here is CATMGGGRETQYF. CDR3 sequence (DNA): TGTGCCACCATGGGGGGGGGCAGAGAGACCCAGTACTTC.

This clone was detected once. The V call is TRBV2, the J call TRBJ2-5, with a possible D match to TRBD1 (6 bases). V was cut by 6 bases and J by 1 base, with 15 bases left in between. Germline values: CDR1 SNHLY, CDR2 FYNNEI. The CDR3 sequence is 15 residues long. CDR3: CASSDRGTPQETQYF. CDR3 DNA: TGTGCCAGCAGCGACCGAGGGACACCCCAAGAGACCCAGTACTTC. Filled out from reference TRBV2 and TRBJ2-5, the complete variable domain reads EPEVTQTPSHQVTQMGQEVILRCVPISNHLYFYWYRQILGQKVEFLVSFYNNEISEKSEIFDDQFSVERPDGSNFTLKIRSTKLEDSAMYFCASSDRGTPQETQYFGPGTRLLVL.

The chain employs TRBV7-9 and TRBJ2-5; 8 bases map to TRBD2. The V gene end was trimmed by 4 bases and the J gene end by 0 bases; junction bases not matched to a gene: 10. Looked up from germline, CDR1 is SEHNR and CDR2 is FQNEAQ (reference sequence). CDR3 length: 17 residues. Here the CDR3 DNA reads TGTGCCAGCAGCTCCTACGCGGGGGGAAAGTACCAAGAGACCCAGTACTTC. The encoded protein is CASSSYAGGKYQETQYF.

The chain recombines TRBV7-6 with TRBJ2-6; a possible D gene is TRBD1 (5 bases). V gave up 5 bases and J gave up 4 bases, with 12 bases separating them. Germline CDR1 and CDR2: SGHVS and FNYEAQ. CDR3 length: 15 residues. Here the CDR3 DNA reads TGTGCCAGCAGCCTCCAGGGCCCCGGGGCCAACGTCCTGACTTTC. Translation: CASSLQGPGANVLTF.

The chain has TRBV7-2 and TRBJ2-3; 8 bases map to TRBD2. CDR3 length equals 16 residues. The V segment lost 3 bases and the J segment 2 bases; nucleotides outside the gene matches: 7. Germline CDR1 SGHTA, CDR2 FQGNSA. CDR3 loop: CASSLSLLAATDTQYF. CDR3 nucleotides: TGTGCCAGCAGCTTGTCCTTACTAGCGGCCACAGATACGCAGTATTTT.

The V call is TRBV5-4, the J call TRBJ2-2; tentative D call: TRBD1 (5 bases). Looked up from germline, CDR1 is SGHNT and CDR2 is YYREEE (reference sequence). Trimming stripped 7 bases from V and 4 bases from J, with 14 bases between. The CDR3 contains 14 residues. CDR3 bases: TGTGCCAGCGCACGGCAGGGTCGCACCGGGGAGCTGTTTTTT. Its translation is CASARQGRTGELFF.

The CDR3 reads CASSFHRGTGSDTEAFF. The DNA of the CDR3 is TGTGCCAGCAGCTTCCACCGCGGGACAGGGTCGGACACTGAAGCTTTCTTT. V and J are TRBV7-9 and TRBJ1-1; 9 bases map to TRBD1. J lost 3 bases, V lost 3 bases, and 11 bases had no gene match. CDR1 and CDR2 from the germline V gene are SEHNR and FQNEAQ (reference sequence). The CDR3 has 17 residues.

V usage is TRBV28 and J usage is TRBJ1-4, with D perhaps TRBD1 (6 bases). CDR1 is MDHEN and CDR2 is SYDVKM in the germline V gene. V was trimmed by 3 bases and J by 6 bases, leaving 11 bases between them. This CDR3 contains 14 residues. CDR3: CASSLGGADEKLFF. DNA for the CDR3: TGTGCCAGCAGTTTGGGGGGGGCGGATGAAAAACTGTTTTTT.

The V gene is TRBV27, the J gene TRBJ2-3; 13 bases align to TRBD2. J was trimmed by 5 bases and V by 2 bases; bases with no gene match: 10. This CDR3 has 18 residues. Germline CDR1 is MNHEY and CDR2 is SMNVEV (reference sequence). The CDR3 loop is CASSLRPGLAGVVDTQYF. In DNA, the CDR3 is TGTGCCAGCAGTTTAAGACCCGGACTAGCGGGAGTAGTAGATACGCAGTATTTT.

The genes are TRBV7-9 and TRBJ1-2; 8 nucleotides match TRBD1. Germline CDR1 and CDR2: SEHNR and FQNEAQ (reference sequence). V was clipped by 5 bases and J by 4 bases; unmatched bases: 9. The CDR3 covers 15 residues. CDR3 nucleotide sequence: TGTGCCAGCAGCGTTGGGACAGGACTCCTCTATGGCTACACCTTC. Translated: CASSVGTGLLYGYTF. The full variable domain, completed using reference TRBV7-9 and TRBJ1-2, is DTGVSQNPRHKITKRGQNVTFRCDPISEHNRLYWYRQTLGQGPEFLTYFQNEAQLEKSRLLSDRFSAERPKGSFSTLEIQRTEQGDSAMYLCASSVGTGLLYGYTFGSGTRLTVV.

The chain is built from TRBV7-9 and TRBJ1-6; D is unresolved. The V gene's germline CDR1 is SEHNR and CDR2 FQNEAQ (reference sequence). Trimming took off 1 base at V and 8 bases at J, with 12 bases between the two ends. This CDR3 contains 15 residues. The CDR3 protein is CASSLGPPGDSPLHF. The CDR3 DNA reads TGTGCCAGCAGCTTAGGGCCCCCCGGGGATTCACCCCTCCACTTT.

The chain has TRBV6-5 and TRBJ2-3; weak D call: TRBD1 (6 bases). This CDR3 has 15 amino acids. Trimming took off 6 bases at V and 4 bases at J, with 17 bases between the two ends. Germline values: CDR1 MNHEY, CDR2 SVGAGI. DNA for the CDR3: TGTGCCAGCAGCGACCAGGGGCATTTAGCAGATACGCAGTATTTT. It is translated as CASSDQGHLADTQYF.

V and J are TRBV9 and TRBJ2-2, with a weak D call TRBD1 (6 bases). CDR1 is SGDLS, CDR2 YYNGEE, per germline. The CDR3 is 18 residues long. Trimming pared 2 bases from V and 6 bases from J, leaving 23 bases between. CDR3 nucleotide sequence: TGTGCCAGCAGCGTCCGGGATACCAGGGGCCGAACGTCCGGGGAGCTGTTTTTT. The encoded protein is CASSVRDTRGRTSGELFF.

The chain recombines TRBV4-1 with TRBJ1-2; unclear D gene. Germline V gene data show CDR1 as MGHRA and CDR2 as YSYEKL. The CDR3 runs to 16 residues. V was clipped by 0 bases and J by 7 bases, with 18 bases between them. The CDR3 loop reads CASSQDGQDPPSGYTF. The CDR3 coding sequence is TGCGCCAGCAGCCAAGATGGCCAGGATCCCCCCTCTGGCTACACCTTC.

This clone was found a few times. The rearrangement links TRBV6-5 to TRBJ1-5; D uncertain. Germline loops: CDR1 MNHEY, CDR2 SVGAGI. This CDR3 spans 11 amino acids. Trimming removed 4 bases from V and 5 bases from J, with 3 bases in between. The CDR3 bases are TGTGCCAGCAGTTCTTATCAGCCCCAGCATTTT. Encoded protein: CASSSYQPQHF.

The V call is TRBV2, the J call TRBJ2-7, with D unclear. Trimming took off 7 bases at V and 4 bases at J, with 11 bases between the two ends. The CDR3 spans 12 residues. Looked up from germline, CDR1 is SNHLY and CDR2 is FYNNEI. CDR3 residues: CASTMTDYEQYF. CDR3 sequence (DNA): TGTGCCAGCACCATGACTGATTACGAGCAGTACTTC.

The rearrangement joins TRBV9 to TRBJ2-7, with D tentatively TRBD2 (5 bases). V lost 3 bases and J 6 bases, leaving 19 bases between the germline ends. CDR3 size: 15 residues. Germline V gene data show CDR1 as SGDLS and CDR2 as YYNGEE. Here the CDR3 reads CASSASAVLEVEQYF. As DNA, the CDR3 is TGTGCCAGCAGCGCCTCAGCGGTCTTGGAGGTCGAGCAGTACTTC.

A few counts support this clone. This chain connects TRBV5-6 to TRBJ1-6, with D hard to call. The CDR3 extends over 16 amino acids. The V end was cut by 4 bases, the J end by 10 bases, with 21 bases between. Germline V lookup: CDR1 SGHDT, CDR2 YYEEEE. CDR3: CASSDRRLTEFSPLHF. The CDR3 region has the DNA TGTGCCAGCAGCGATAGACGGCTGACTGAATTCTCACCCCTCCACTTT. Looking up the rest from reference TRBV5-6 and TRBJ1-6 gives the full variable domain: DAGVTQSPTHLIKTRGQQVTLRCSPKSGHDTVSWYQQALGQGPQFIFQYYEEEERQRGNFPDRFSGHQFPNYSSELNVNALLLGDSALYLCASSDRRLTEFSPLHFGNGTRLTVT.

This rearrangement joins TRBV5-1 to TRBJ2-1; TRBD2 might be the D (6 bases). Trimming removed 1 base at V and 7 bases at J, with 15 bases between. The CDR3 spans 15 residues. CDR1 SGHRS and CDR2 YFSETQ come from the germline V gene. The CDR3 is CASSLRAAGGNEQFF. CDR3 bases: TGCGCCAGCAGCTTGCGAGCGGCCGGGGGAAATGAGCAGTTCTTC.